This TCR beta chain came from a study of T cells in Graves' hyperthyroidism and ophthalmopathy. RNA transcripts yielded amplified TCR beta CDR3 regions. During a first-round RT-PCR of the TCR CDR3, the HTBI primer set was used. TCRdb reanalysed the multiplex PCR reads using MiXCR and keeps one entry per CDR3 protein. In the table there are hundreds of thousands of distinct CDR3 sequences, roughly 14% of which are singletons. V was pared by 4 bases and J by 8 bases, with 18 bases between. The CDR3 has 15 amino acids. Germline V gene data show CDR1 as MNHEY and CDR2 as SVGEGT. The sequence derives from a man aged 18 to 30 with Graves' ophthalmopathy. The specimen sequenced was blood. The chain links TRBV6-2 or TRBV6-3 to TRBJ2-1; the D call may be TRBD1 or TRBD2 (5 bases each). The CDR3 sequence is CASSLRDRPFDEQFF. CDR3 sequence (DNA): TGTGCCAGCAGTTTGAGGGACCGGCCCTTTGATGAGCAGTTCTTC.